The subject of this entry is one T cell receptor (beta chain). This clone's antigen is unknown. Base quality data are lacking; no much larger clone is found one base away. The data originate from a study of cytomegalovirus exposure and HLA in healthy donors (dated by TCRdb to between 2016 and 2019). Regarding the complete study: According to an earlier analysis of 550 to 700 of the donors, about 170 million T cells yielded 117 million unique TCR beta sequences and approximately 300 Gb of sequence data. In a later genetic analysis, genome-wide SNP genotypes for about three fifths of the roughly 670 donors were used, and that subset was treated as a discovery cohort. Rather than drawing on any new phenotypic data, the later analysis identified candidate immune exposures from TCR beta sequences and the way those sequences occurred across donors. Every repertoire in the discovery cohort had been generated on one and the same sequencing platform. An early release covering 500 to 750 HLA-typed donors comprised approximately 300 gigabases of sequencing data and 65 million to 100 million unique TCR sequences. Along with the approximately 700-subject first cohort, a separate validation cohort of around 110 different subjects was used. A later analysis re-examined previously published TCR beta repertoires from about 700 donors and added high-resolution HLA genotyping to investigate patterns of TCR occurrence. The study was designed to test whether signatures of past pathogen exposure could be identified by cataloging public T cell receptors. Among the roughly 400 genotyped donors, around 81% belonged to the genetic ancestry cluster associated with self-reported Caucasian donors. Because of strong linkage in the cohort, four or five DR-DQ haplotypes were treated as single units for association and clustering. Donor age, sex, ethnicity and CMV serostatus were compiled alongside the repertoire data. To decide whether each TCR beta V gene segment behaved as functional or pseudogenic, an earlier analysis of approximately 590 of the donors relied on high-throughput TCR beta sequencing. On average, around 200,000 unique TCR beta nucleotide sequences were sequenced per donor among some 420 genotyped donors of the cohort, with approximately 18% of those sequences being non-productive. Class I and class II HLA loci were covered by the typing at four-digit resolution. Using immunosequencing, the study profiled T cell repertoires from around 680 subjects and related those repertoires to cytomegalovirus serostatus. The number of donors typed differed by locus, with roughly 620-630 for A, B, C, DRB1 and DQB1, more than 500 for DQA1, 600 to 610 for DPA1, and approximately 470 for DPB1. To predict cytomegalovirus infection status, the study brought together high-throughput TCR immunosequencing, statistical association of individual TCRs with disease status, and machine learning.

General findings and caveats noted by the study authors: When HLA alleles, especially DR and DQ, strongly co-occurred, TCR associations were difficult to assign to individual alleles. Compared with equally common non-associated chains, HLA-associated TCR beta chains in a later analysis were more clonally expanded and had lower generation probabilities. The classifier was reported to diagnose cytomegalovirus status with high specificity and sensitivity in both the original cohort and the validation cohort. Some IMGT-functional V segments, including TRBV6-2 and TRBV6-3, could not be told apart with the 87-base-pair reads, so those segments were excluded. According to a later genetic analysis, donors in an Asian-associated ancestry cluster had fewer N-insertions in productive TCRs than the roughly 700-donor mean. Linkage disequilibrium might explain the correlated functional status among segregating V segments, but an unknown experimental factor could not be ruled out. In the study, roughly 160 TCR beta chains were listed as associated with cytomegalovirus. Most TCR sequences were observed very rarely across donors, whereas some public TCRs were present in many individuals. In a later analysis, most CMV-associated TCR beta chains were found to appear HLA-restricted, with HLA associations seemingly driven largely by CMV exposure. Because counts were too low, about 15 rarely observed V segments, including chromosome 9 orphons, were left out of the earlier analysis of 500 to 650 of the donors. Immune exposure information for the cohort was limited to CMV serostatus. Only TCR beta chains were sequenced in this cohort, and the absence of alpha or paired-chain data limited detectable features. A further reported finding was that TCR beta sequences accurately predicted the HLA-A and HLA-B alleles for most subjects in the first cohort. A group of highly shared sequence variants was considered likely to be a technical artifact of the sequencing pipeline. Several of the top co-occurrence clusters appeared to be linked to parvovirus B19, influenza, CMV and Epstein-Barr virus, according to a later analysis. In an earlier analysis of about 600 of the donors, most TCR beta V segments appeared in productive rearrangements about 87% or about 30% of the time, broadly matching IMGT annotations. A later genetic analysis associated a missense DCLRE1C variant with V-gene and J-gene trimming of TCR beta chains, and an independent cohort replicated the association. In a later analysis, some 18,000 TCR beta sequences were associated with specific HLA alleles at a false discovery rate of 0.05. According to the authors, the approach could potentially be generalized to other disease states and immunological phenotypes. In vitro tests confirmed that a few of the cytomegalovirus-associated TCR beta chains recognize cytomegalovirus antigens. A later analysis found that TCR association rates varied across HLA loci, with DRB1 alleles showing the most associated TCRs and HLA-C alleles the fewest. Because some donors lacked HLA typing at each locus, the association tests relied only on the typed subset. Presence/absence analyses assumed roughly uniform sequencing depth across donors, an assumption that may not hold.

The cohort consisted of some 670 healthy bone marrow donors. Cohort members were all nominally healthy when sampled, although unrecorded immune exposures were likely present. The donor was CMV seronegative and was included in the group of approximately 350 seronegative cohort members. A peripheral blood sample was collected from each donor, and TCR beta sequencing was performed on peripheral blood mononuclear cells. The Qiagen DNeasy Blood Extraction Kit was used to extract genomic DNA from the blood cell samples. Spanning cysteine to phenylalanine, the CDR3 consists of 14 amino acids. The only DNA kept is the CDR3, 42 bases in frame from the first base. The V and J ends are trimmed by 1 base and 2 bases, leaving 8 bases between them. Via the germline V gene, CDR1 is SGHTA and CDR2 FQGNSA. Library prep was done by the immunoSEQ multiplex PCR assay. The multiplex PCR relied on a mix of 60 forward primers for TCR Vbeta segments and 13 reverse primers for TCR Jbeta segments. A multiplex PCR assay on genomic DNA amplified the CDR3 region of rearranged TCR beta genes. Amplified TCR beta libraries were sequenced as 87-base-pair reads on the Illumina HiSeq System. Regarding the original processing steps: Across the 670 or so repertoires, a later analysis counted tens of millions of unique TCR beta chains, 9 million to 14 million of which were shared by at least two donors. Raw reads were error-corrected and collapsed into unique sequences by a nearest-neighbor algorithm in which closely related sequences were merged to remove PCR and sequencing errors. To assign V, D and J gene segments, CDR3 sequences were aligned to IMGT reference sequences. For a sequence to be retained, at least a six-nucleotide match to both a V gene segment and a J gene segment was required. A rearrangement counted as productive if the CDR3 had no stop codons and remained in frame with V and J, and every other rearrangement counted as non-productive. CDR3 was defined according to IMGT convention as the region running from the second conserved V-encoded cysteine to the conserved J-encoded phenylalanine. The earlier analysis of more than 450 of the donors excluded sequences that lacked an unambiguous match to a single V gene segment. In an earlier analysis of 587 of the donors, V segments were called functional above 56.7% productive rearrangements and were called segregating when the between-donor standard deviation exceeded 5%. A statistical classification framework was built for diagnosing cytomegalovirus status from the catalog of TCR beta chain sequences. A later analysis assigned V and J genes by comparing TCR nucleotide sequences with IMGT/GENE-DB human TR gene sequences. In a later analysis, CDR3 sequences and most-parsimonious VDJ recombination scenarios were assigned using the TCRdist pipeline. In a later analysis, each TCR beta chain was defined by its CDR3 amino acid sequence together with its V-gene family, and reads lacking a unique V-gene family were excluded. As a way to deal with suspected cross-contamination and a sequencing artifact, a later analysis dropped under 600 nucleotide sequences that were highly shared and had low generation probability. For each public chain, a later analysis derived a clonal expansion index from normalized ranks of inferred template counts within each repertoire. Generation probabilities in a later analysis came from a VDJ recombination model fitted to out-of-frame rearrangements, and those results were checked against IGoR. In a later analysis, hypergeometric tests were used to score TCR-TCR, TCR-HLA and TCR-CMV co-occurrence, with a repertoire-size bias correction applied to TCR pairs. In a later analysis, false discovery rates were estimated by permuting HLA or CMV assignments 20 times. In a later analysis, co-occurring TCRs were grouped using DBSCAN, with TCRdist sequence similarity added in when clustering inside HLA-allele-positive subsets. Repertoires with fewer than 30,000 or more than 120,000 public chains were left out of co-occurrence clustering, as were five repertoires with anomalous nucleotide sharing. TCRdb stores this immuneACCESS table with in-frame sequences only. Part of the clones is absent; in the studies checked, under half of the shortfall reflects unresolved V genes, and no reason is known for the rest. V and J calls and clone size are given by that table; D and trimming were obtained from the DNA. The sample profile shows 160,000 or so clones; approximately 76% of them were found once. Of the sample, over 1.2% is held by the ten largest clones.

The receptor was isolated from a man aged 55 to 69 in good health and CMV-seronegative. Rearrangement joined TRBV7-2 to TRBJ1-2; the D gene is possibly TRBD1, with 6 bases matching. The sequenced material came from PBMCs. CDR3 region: CASSLVQGNYGYTF. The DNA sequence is TGTGCCAGCAGCTTAGTCCAGGGGAACTATGGCTACACCTTC.